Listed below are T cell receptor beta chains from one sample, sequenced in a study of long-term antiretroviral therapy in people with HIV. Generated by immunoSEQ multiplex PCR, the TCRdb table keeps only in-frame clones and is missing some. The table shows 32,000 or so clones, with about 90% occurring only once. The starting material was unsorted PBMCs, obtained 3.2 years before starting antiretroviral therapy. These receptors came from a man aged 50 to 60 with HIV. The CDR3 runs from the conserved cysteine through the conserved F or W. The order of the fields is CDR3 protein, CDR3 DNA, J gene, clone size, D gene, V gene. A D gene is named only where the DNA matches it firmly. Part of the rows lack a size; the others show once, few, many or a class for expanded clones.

CDR3 protein: CASSFRDSSYEQYF
CDR3 DNA: TGTGCCAGCAGCTTCCGGGACAGTTCCTACGAGCAGTACTTC
J gene: TRBJ2-7
clone size: few
D gene: TRBD1
V gene: TRBV7-9

CDR3 protein: CAPGGVGLGTDTQYF
CDR3 DNA: TGCGCCCCAGGGGGAGTAGGGCTTGGGACAGATACGCAGTATTTT
J gene: TRBJ2-3
clone size: NA
D gene: TRBD1
V gene: TRBV5-1

CDR3 protein: CASSLDGGGQPQHF
CDR3 DNA: TGCGCCAGCAGCTTGGATGGGGGAGGGCAGCCCCAGCATTTT
J gene: TRBJ1-5
clone size: NA
D gene: NA
V gene: TRBV5-1

CDR3 protein: CASSTHGQMNTEAFF
CDR3 DNA: TGTGCCAGTAGTACTCACGGACAGATGAACACTGAAGCTTTCTTT
J gene: TRBJ1-1
clone size: NA
D gene: NA
V gene: TRBV19

CDR3 protein: CSAKQGPWPFF
CDR3 DNA: TGCAGTGCTAAGCAGGGACCCTGGCCTTTCTTT
J gene: TRBJ1-1
clone size: NA
D gene: NA
V gene: TRBV20-1

CDR3 protein: CASSIEMDGYSNQPQHF
CDR3 DNA: TGTGCCAGTAGTATAGAGATGGACGGGTATAGCAATCAGCCCCAGCATTTT
J gene: TRBJ1-5
clone size: NA
D gene: NA
V gene: TRBV19

CDR3 protein: CASSLQVGSNQPQHF
CDR3 DNA: TGTGCCAGCAGCTTACAGGTGGGGAGCAATCAGCCCCAGCATTTT
J gene: TRBJ1-5
clone size: NA
D gene: NA
V gene: TRBV7-2

CDR3 protein: CAISERLDGSGYTF
CDR3 DNA: TGTGCCATCAGTGAACGATTAGACGGCTCCGGCTACACCTTC
J gene: TRBJ1-2
clone size: NA
D gene: NA
V gene: TRBV10-3

CDR3 protein: CASSLRQINQPQHF
CDR3 DNA: TGTGCCAGCAGTCTACGACAGATCAATCAGCCCCAGCATTTT
J gene: TRBJ1-5
clone size: NA
D gene: NA
V gene: TRBV28

CDR3 protein: CASSQSGRGSGGYEQYF
CDR3 DNA: TGCGCCAGCAGCCAAAGCGGTCGCGGTAGCGGGGGCTACGAGCAGTACTTC
J gene: TRBJ2-7
clone size: once
D gene: TRBD2
V gene: TRBV5-1

CDR3 protein: CASSPSLVYEQYF
CDR3 DNA: TGTGCCAGCAGCCCGAGCCTGGTCTACGAGCAGTACTTC
J gene: TRBJ2-7
clone size: NA
D gene: NA
V gene: TRBV9

CDR3 protein: CASSVPGQGAKTQYF
CDR3 DNA: TGTGCCAGCAGTGTACCGGGACAGGGGGCGAAGACCCAGTACTTC
J gene: TRBJ2-5
clone size: once
D gene: TRBD1
V gene: TRBV25-1

CDR3 protein: CASSQQGGSFNEQFF
CDR3 DNA: TGTGCCAGCTCACAACAGGGGGGGTCCTTTAATGAGCAGTTCTTC
J gene: TRBJ2-1
clone size: NA
D gene: NA
V gene: TRBV18

CDR3 protein: CASSAPSTDTQYF
CDR3 DNA: TGTGCCAGCAGCGCCCCTAGCACAGATACGCAGTATTTT
J gene: TRBJ2-3
clone size: NA
D gene: NA
V gene: TRBV9

CDR3 protein: CASSDPAGSTDTQYF
CDR3 DNA: TGTGCCAGCAGTGACCCTGCGGGAAGCACAGATACGCAGTATTTT
J gene: TRBJ2-3
clone size: NA
D gene: NA
V gene: TRBV2

CDR3 protein: CASSLSAGTYGYTF
CDR3 DNA: TGCGCCAGCAGCTTGTCCGCAGGGACGTATGGCTACACCTTC
J gene: TRBJ1-2
clone size: once
D gene: NA
V gene: TRBV5-1

CDR3 protein: CASKFVSVGEQYF
CDR3 DNA: TGTGCCAGCAAGTTTGTCAGCGTAGGAGAGCAGTACTTC
J gene: TRBJ2-7
clone size: NA
D gene: NA
V gene: TRBV6-1

CDR3 protein: CASKSLGGGYGYTF
CDR3 DNA: TGCGCCAGCAAGAGCCTCGGGGGAGGGTATGGCTACACCTTC
J gene: TRBJ1-2
clone size: NA
D gene: NA
V gene: TRBV5-1